What follows are 22 T cell receptor beta chains derived from one specimen sequenced in a study of early T cells in non-severe SARS-CoV-2 infection (dated by TCRdb to about 2021). The method behind the library was 5' RACE. The sample was run on a NextSeq 500. TCRdb redid the processing of the public reads, applying fastp at Q25 and MiXCR, and retained in-frame beta chains. Entries that share a CDR3 protein sequence are merged under the most common genes and DNA. In this sample the table shows about 80,000 distinct CDR3 sequences, roughly 5.3% of which occur a single time. The top ten clonotypes cover under 7.5% of the sample. The specimen comprised whole blood, sampled at baseline. All receptors derive from an adult who was a healthcare worker with PCR-confirmed SARS-CoV-2 infection or an uninfected control (not recorded which).

The chain uses TRBV4-1 and TRBJ1-1; 10 bases line up with TRBD1. The CDR3 consists of 15 residues. V shed 4 bases and J 2 bases; nucleotides not matched to a gene: 4. Germline-derived CDR1 and CDR2 are MGHRA and YSYEKL. CDR3 amino acids: CASSLTGGSNTEAFF. CDR3 bases: TGCGCCAGCAGCCTGACAGGGGGCTCAAACACTGAAGCTTTCTTT.

The gene calls are TRBV7-3 and TRBJ1-1; TRBD1 might be the D (5 bases). Deletions cut 4 bases from V and 0 bases from J, with 12 bases between. Germline values: CDR1 SGHTA, CDR2 FQGTGA. This CDR3 is 15 amino acids long. The CDR3 coding sequence is TGTGCCAGCAGCTCTGGGGTGGGGGTGAACACTGAAGCTTTCTTT. Its protein is CASSSGVGVNTEAFF. Complete variable domain (other parts from reference TRBV7-3 and TRBJ1-1): GAGVSQTPSNKVTEKGKYVELRCDPISGHTALYWYRQSLGQGPEFLIYFQGTGAADDSGLPNDRFFAVRPEGSVSTLKIQRTERGDSAVYLCASSSGVGVNTEAFFGQGTRLTVV.

This rearrangement joins TRBV5-1 to TRBJ2-1; 9 bases agree with TRBD2. The CDR3 length is 16 residues. V was clipped by 4 bases and J by 2 bases; unmatched bases: 7. Germline V gives CDR1 SGHRS, CDR2 YFSETQ. CDR3 coding DNA: TGCGCCAGCAGCCTTAGCGGGAGAGTTGCCTACAATGAGCAGTTCTTC. Its translation: CASSLSGRVAYNEQFF.

In this sample, this clonotype turned up many times. The gene calls are TRBV20-1 and TRBJ1-2; TRBD1 agrees at 8 bases. The CDR3 spans 12 residues. Germline assignment: CDR1 DFQATT and CDR2 SNEGSKA (reference sequence). Trimming at V came to 6 bases and at J to 4 bases, leaving 4 bases not matched to a gene. CDR3 in amino acids: CSARTGSYGYTF. The CDR3 bases are TGCAGTGCGAGGACAGGGAGCTATGGCTACACCTTC.

This clonotype has ten or more counts. This chain links TRBV20-1 with TRBJ2-3, with D maybe TRBD2 (5 bases). The CDR3 is 14 residues long. The V end lost 3 bases, the J end lost 2 bases, and 12 bases lay between the germline ends. Germline V gene lookup returns CDR1 DFQATT and CDR2 SNEGSKA (reference sequence). CDR3 loop: CSARDSRSTDTQYF. The CDR3 coding sequence is TGCAGTGCTAGGGACTCCCGCTCCACAGATACGCAGTATTTT.

This clonotype was recorded many times. The V and J genes are TRBV5-1 and TRBJ2-7, with 8 bases identical to TRBD1. The CDR3 totals 15 residues. V dropped 4 bases and J dropped 5; count of bases not matched to a gene: 11. Germline CDR1 reads SGHRS; CDR2 reads YFSETQ. The CDR3 here is CASSPTGVFSDEQYF. The DNA for the CDR3 is TGCGCCAGCAGCCCGACAGGGGTTTTTTCGGACGAGCAGTACTTC.

In this sample, this clonotype turned up a few times. CDR3 sequence reads: CASSPPQSGGQFF. CDR3 DNA: TGTGCCAGCAGCCCCCCCCAGTCAGGGGGGCAGTTCTTC. This chain joins TRBV3-1 and TRBJ2-1, with 7 bases fitting TRBD1. The germline V gene has CDR1 LGHDT and CDR2 YNNKEL (reference sequence). The CDR3 runs 13 residues. V was clipped by 4 bases and J by 12 bases; unmatched bases: 9.

This clonotype was observed a few times. V is TRBV12-3 or TRBV12-4 and J is TRBJ2-4; TRBD2 aligns across 8 bases. V was clipped by 6 bases and J by 0 bases; unmatched bases: 4. The CDR3 consists of 15 residues. Here the CDR3 reads CASRTSAPAKNIQYF. The DNA of the CDR3 is TGTGCCAGCAGGACTAGCGCCCCAGCCAAAAACATTCAGTACTTC.

The table lists this clonotype with a few counts. J is TRBJ2-1 and V is TRBV30; 12 bases align to TRBD2. The CDR3 runs 14 residues. The ends lost 5 bases at V and 8 bases at J; junction bases unmatched: 7. CDR1 and CDR2 from the germline V gene are GTSNPN and SVGIG (reference sequence). CDR3 DNA sequence: TGTGCCTGGTCCCTAGCGGGAGGGATCTATGAGCAGTTCTTC. Translating it yields CAWSLAGGIYEQFF.

This chain connects TRBV11-2 to TRBJ1-6; tentative D call: TRBD1 (5 bases). This CDR3 has 15 residues. V dropped 5 bases and J dropped 4 bases, with 12 bases sitting between them. The germline V gene encodes CDR1 SGHAT and CDR2 FQNNGV. The chain's CDR3 is CASSARQPYNSPLHF. In DNA form, the CDR3 reads TGTGCCAGCAGCGCAAGACAGCCATATAATTCACCCCTCCACTTT.

This sequence joins TRBV28 and TRBJ2-2; D is unclear. CDR3 length equals 15 residues. Germline V lookup: CDR1 MDHEN, CDR2 SYDVKM. The V and J ends lost 6 bases and 1 base respectively, with 12 bases between them. CDR3 DNA sequence: TGTGCCAGCAGGCCCTATGCAGGGAACACCGGGGAGCTGTTTTTT. It translates to CASRPYAGNTGELFF.

The chain links TRBV11-2 to TRBJ2-1; 9 positions match TRBD1. The CDR3 runs 15 residues. Germline V gene lookup returns CDR1 SGHAT and CDR2 FQNNGV. The trim removed 3 bases at V and 5 bases at J, leaving 5 bases unmatched. CDR3 DNA: TGTGCCAGCAGCTTCGACAGGGGGGGACACAATGAGCAGTTCTTC. Its protein product is CASSFDRGGHNEQFF.

The chain has TRBV6-5 and TRBJ2-1; D is tentatively TRBD1 or TRBD2 (5 bases each). The CDR3 loop spans 16 amino acids. CDR1 and CDR2 from the germline V gene are MNHEY and SVGAGI. Trimming took 0 bases from V and 0 from J, leaving 9 bases between them. CDR3 loop: CASSYSPGSSYNEQFF. CDR3 coding DNA: TGTGCCAGCAGTTACTCTCCAGGGAGCTCCTACAATGAGCAGTTCTTC.

The chain couples TRBV7-9 to TRBJ2-7; a weak D match, TRBD2 (6 bases). The CDR3 covers 14 residues. Germline V lookup: CDR1 SEHNR, CDR2 FQNEAQ (reference sequence). Trimming removed 5 bases from V and 2 bases from J, with 13 bases in between. CDR3 region: CASSPGEVPYEQYF. CDR3 nucleotides: TGTGCCAGCAGCCCGGGAGAAGTCCCCTACGAGCAGTACTTC.

This clonotype was detected a few times. This sequence joins TRBV18 and TRBJ2-7, with 7 bases matching TRBD2. The CDR3 runs to 12 residues. Losses at the gene ends were 7 bases for V and 6 bases for J; bases not matched to a gene: 6. Germline lookup yields CDR1 KGHSH and CDR2 LQKENI. The CDR3 region is CASWAGEGEQYF. In DNA form, the CDR3 reads TGTGCCAGCTGGGCGGGAGAAGGCGAGCAGTACTTC.

This clonotype has a count of ten or more. V usage is TRBV12-3 or TRBV12-4 and J usage is TRBJ2-1, with TRBD2 identical over 9 bases. Trimming removed 6 bases from V and 5 bases from J; junction bases left unmatched: 8. The CDR3 totals 15 residues. The CDR3: CASRISGSRNNEQFF. The CDR3 DNA reads as TGTGCCAGCAGGATTAGCGGGAGCCGTAACAATGAGCAGTTCTTC.

This clonotype was detected a few times. J is TRBJ2-7 and V is TRBV10-2; 9 nucleotides align to TRBD2. V trimming: 6 bases; J trimming: 6 bases; junction bases outside the gene matches: 6. This CDR3 spans 13 amino acids. Germline values: CDR1 WSHSY, CDR2 SAAADI. The CDR3 nucleotides are TGCGCCAGCAGGGTAGCGGGAGAGATCGAGCAGTACTTC. It is translated as CASRVAGEIEQYF.

The rearrangement uses TRBV30 and TRBJ2-7; D remains ambiguous. Trimming took 2 bases from V and 3 from J, leaving 5 bases between them. CDR1 and CDR2 (germline): GTSNPN, SVGIG (reference sequence). This CDR3 is built from 11 residues. The CDR3: CAWSLGYEQYF. In DNA form, the CDR3 reads TGTGCCTGGAGTCTAGGCTACGAGCAGTACTTC.

V is TRBV4-1 and J is TRBJ1-5, with 8 bases that match TRBD1. J gave up 10 bases and V 0 bases, and 14 bases lay outside the gene matches. Per the germline V gene, CDR1 is MGHRA and CDR2 is YSYEKL. The CDR3 sequence is 17 residues long. In nucleotides, the CDR3 is TGCGCCAGCAGCCAAGATACCGGGACAGGTGGCCTCCGACCCCAGCATTTT. Its protein is CASSQDTGTGGLRPQHF.

This clonotype was observed at least ten times. The DNA of the CDR3 is TGCAGTGCTACCCGGACAGTCCGACACCTTATCAATGAGCAGTTCTTC. Protein: CSATRTVRHLINEQFF. V gene TRBV20-1 combines with J gene TRBJ2-1, with D possibly TRBD1 on 6 matching bases. The CDR3 loop spans 16 amino acids. Between the trimmed V and J ends, which lost 4 bases and 6 bases, there was a span of 22 bases. The germline V gene has CDR1 DFQATT and CDR2 SNEGSKA (reference sequence).

This clonotype was counted many times. This chain joins TRBV7-9 and TRBJ1-2, with TRBD1 identical over 8 bases. The germline gives CDR1 SEHNR, CDR2 FQNEAQ (reference sequence). The CDR3 is made up of 15 amino acids. V dropped 5 bases and J dropped 4; count of bases not matched to a gene: 9. As DNA, the CDR3 is TGTGCCAGCAGCCCCCCGGGACAGGCTAGCTATGGCTACACCTTC. Its translation: CASSPPGQASYGYTF.

This clonotype came up many times. The CDR3 spells CSASTGGEEKLFF. In DNA, the CDR3 is TGCAGTGCTAGTACGGGTGGGGAGGAAAAACTGTTTTTT. This rearrangement joins TRBV20-1 to TRBJ1-4, with D hard to call. Per the germline V gene, CDR1 is DFQATT and CDR2 is SNEGSKA (reference sequence). V lost 3 bases, J lost 8 bases, and 13 bases lay in between. The CDR3 is made up of 13 amino acids.